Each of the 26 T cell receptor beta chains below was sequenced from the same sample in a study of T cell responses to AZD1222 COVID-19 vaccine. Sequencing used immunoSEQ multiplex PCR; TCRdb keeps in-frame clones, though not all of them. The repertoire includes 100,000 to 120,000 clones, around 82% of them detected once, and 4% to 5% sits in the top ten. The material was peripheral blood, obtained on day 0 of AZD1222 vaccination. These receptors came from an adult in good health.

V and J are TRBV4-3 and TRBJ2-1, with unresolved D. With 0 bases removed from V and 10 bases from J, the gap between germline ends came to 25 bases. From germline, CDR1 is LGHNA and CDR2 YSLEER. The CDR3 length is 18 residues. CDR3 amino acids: CASSQDSAVRRPRWEQFF. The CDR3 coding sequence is TGCGCCAGCAGCCAAGATTCTGCGGTTCGGAGACCGCGGTGGGAGCAGTTCTTC.

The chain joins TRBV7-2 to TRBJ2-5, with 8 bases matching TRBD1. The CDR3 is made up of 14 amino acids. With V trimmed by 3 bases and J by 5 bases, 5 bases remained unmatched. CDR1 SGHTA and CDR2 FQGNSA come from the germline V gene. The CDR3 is CASSFRTGRETQYF. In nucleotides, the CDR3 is TGTGCCAGCAGCTTCCGGACAGGGAGGGAGACCCAGTACTTC.

The CDR3, as DNA: TGTGCCACCGCCGAGGCCAGGGGAGGCAATCAGCCCCAGCATTTT. It yields the protein CATAEARGGNQPQHF. The rearrangement uses TRBV24-1 and TRBJ1-5; D is possibly TRBD1 (6 bases). The V gene's germline CDR1 is KGHDR and CDR2 SFDVKD. This CDR3 spans 15 amino acids. The germline V and J ends were trimmed by 9 bases and 2 bases, with 16 bases remaining between them.

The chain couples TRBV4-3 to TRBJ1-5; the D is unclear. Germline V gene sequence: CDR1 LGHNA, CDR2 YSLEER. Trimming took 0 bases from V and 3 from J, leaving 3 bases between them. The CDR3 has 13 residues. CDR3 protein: CASSQDPNQPQHF. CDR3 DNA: TGCGCCAGCAGCCAAGACCCCAATCAGCCCCAGCATTTT.

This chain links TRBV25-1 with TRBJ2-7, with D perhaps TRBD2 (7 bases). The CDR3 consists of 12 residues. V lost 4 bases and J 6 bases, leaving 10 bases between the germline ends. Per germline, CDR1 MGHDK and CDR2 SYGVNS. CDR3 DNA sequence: TGTGCCAGCAGTGTGGGGGGGCCCGAGCAGTACTTC. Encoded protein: CASSVGGPEQYF.

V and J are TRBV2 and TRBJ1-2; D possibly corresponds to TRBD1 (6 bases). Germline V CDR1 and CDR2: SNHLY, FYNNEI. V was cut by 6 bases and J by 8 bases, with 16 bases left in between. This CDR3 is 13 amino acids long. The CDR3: CASRGRQAGGYTF. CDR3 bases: TGTGCCAGCAGGGGAAGACAGGCTGGGGGCTACACCTTC.

The CDR3 sequence is CASSLGTGLSGEKLFF. In DNA form, the CDR3 reads TGTGCCAGCAGCTTAGGTACCGGCCTCTCGGGAGAAAAACTGTTTTTT. This sequence joins TRBV7-6 and TRBJ1-4; D uncertain. V gave up 1 base and J gave up 8 bases, with 17 bases separating them. Germline loops: CDR1 SGHVS, CDR2 FNYEAQ. The CDR3 contains 16 residues.

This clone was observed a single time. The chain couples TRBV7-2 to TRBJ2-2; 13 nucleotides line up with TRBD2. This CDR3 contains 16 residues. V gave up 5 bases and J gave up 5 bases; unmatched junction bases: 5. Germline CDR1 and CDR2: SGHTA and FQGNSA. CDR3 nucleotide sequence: TGTGCCAGCAGCGCACCGGGACTAGCGGGAACCGGGGAGCTGTTTTTT. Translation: CASSAPGLAGTGELFF. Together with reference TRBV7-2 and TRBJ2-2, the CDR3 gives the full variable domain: GAGVSQSPSNKVTEKGKDVELRCDPISGHTALYWYRQSLGQGLEFLIYFQGNSAPDKSGLPSDRFSAERTGGSVSTLTIQRTQQEDSAVYLCASSAPGLAGTGELFFGEGSRLTVL.

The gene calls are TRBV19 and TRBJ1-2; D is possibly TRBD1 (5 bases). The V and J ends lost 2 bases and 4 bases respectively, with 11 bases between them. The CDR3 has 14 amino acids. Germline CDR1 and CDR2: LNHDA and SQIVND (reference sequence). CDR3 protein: CASSIKGHGYGYTF. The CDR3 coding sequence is TGTGCCAGTAGTATAAAGGGGCACGGCTATGGCTACACCTTC.

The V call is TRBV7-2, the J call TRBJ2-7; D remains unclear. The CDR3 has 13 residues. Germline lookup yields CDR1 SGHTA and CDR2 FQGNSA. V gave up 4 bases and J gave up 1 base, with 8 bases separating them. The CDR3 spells CASSSVGSYEQYF. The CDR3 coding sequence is TGTGCCAGCAGCTCAGTTGGTTCCTACGAGCAGTACTTC.

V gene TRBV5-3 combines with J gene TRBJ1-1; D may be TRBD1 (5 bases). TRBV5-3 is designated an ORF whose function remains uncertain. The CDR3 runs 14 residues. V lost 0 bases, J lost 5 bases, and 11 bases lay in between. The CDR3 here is CARSLGPGVTEAFF. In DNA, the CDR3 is TGTGCCAGAAGCTTGGGTCCGGGGGTAACTGAAGCTTTCTTT.

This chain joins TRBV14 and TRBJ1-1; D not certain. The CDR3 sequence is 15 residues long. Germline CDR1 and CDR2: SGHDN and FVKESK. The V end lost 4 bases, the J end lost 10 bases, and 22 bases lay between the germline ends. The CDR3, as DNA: TGTGCCAGCAGCCCGTCCCCCCAGGCTGCCCTATTAGCTTTCTTT. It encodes CASSPSPQAALLAFF.

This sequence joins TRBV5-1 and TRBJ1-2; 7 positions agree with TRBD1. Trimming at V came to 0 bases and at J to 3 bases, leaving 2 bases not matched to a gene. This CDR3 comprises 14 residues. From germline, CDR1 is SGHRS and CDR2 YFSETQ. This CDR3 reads CASSLVTGDYGYTF. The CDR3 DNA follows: TGCGCCAGCAGCTTGGTTACAGGGGACTATGGCTACACCTTC.

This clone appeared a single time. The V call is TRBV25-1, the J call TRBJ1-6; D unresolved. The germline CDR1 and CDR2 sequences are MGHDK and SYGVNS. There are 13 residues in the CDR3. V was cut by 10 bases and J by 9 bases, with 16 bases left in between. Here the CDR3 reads CATTHGLGSPLHF. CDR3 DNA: TGTGCCACTACACACGGGTTGGGTTCACCCCTCCACTTT.

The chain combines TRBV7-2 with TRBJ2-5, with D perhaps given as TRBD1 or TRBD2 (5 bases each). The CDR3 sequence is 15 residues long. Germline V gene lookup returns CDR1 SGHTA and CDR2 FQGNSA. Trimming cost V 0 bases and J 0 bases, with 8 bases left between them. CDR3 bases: TGTGCCAGCAGCTTAGCGTGGGGGTACCAAGAGACCCAGTACTTC. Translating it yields CASSLAWGYQETQYF.

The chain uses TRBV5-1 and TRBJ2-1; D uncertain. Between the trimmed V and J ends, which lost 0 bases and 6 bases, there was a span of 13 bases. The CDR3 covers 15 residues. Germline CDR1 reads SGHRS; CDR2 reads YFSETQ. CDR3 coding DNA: TGCGCCAGCAGCTTGGAGCCAGGAGTTTTCAATGAGCAGTTCTTC. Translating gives CASSLEPGVFNEQFF.

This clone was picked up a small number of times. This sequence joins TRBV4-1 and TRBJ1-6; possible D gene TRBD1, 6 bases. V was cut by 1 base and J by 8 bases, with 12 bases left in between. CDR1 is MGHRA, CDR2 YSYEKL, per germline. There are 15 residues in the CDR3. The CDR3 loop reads CASSQGNRDHSPLHF. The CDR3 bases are TGCGCCAGCAGCCAAGGAAACAGGGATCATTCACCCCTCCACTTT.

The chain's CDR3 is CASSFGGPLADTQYF. The CDR3, as DNA: TGTGCCAGCAGCTTTGGAGGGCCCCTCGCGGATACGCAGTATTTT. The rearrangement uses TRBV5-4 and TRBJ2-3; possible D gene TRBD2, 6 bases. V dropped 2 bases and J dropped 6 bases, with 16 bases sitting between them. The CDR3 totals 15 residues. CDR1 is SGHNT and CDR2 is YYREEE in the germline V gene (reference sequence).

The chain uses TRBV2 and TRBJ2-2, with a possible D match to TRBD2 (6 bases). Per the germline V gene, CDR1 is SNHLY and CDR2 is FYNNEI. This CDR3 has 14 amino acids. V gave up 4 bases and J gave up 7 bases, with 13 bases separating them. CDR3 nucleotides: TGTGCCAGCAGTGTGAGGGAGGTGGGCGGGGAGCTGTTTTTT. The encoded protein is CASSVREVGGELFF.

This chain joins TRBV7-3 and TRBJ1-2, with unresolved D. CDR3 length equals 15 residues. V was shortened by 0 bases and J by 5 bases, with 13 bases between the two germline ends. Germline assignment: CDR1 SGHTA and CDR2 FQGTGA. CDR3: CASSLTAGPRYGYTF. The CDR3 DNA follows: TGTGCCAGCAGCTTAACTGCCGGGCCACGATATGGCTACACCTTC.

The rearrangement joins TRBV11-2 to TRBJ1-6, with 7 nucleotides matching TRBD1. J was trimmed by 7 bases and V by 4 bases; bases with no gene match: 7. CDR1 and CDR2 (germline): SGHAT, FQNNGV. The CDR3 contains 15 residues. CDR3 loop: CASSYQWTGNSPLHF. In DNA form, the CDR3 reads TGTGCCAGCAGCTACCAATGGACAGGCAATTCACCCCTCCACTTT.

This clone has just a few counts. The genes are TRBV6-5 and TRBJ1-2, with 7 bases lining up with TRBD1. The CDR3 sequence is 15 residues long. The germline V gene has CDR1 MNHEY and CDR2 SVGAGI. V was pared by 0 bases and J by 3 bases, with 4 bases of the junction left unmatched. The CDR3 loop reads CASSYSSTGHYGYTF. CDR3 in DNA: TGTGCCAGCAGTTACTCCTCGACAGGGCACTATGGCTACACCTTC.

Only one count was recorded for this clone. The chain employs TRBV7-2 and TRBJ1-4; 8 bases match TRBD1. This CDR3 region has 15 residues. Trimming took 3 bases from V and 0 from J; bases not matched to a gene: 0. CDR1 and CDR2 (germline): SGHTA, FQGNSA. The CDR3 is CASSLDRATNEKLFF. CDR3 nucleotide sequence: TGTGCCAGCAGCTTGGACAGGGCAACTAATGAAAAACTGTTTTTT.

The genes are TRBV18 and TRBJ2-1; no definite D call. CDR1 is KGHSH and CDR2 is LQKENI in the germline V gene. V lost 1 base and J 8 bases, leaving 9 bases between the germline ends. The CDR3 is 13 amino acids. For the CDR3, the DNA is TGTGCCAGCTCACCACGCCAGGACGATGAGCAGTTCTTC. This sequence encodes CASSPRQDDEQFF.

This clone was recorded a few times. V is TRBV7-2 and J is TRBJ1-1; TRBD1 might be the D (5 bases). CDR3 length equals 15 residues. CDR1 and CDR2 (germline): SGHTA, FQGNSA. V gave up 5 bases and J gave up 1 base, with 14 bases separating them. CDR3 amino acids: CASSPQGQGNTEAFF. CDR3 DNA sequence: TGTGCCAGCAGCCCTCAGGGTCAGGGGAACACTGAAGCTTTCTTT.

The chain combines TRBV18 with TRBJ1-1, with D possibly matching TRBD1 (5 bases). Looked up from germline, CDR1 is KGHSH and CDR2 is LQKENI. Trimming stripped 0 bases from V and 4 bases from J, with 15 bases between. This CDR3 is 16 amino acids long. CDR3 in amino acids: CASSPPKRGGGTEAFF. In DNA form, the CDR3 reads TGTGCCAGCTCACCACCGAAAAGGGGTGGAGGCACTGAAGCTTTCTTT.